These 25 T cell receptor beta chains came from one sample sequenced in a study of Graves' ophthalmopathy and Graves' hyperthyroidism. Investigators amplified TCR beta CDR3 regions from RNA transcripts. RT-PCR with HTBI primers came first, then second-round multiplex PCR. TCRdb reprocessed the multiplex PCR reads with MiXCR, giving one entry per CDR3 protein. The sample yields more than 1,000,000 distinct CDR3 sequences, roughly 35% seen once. The material sequenced was peripheral blood or thyroid tissue (not recorded which). These receptor sequences come from an adult man with Graves' hyperthyroidism.

This chain uses TRBV20-1 with TRBJ2-7; 11 nucleotides align to TRBD1. CDR1 and CDR2 from the germline V gene are DFQATT and SNEGSKA (reference sequence). Trimming took 0 bases from V and 2 from J; bases not matched to a gene: 15. This CDR3 is 19 amino acids long. CDR3: CSARETGNTGTGGTYEQYF. Written as DNA, the CDR3 is TGCAGTGCTAGAGAGACAGGGAACACCGGGACAGGGGGAACCTACGAGCAGTACTTC.

This clonotype was recorded a few times. The J gene is TRBJ2-7, the V gene TRBV12-3 or TRBV12-4; the D gene is possibly TRBD2 (7 bases). CDR3 length: 14 amino acids. V was cut by 1 base and J by 5 bases, with 12 bases left in between. CDR3 sequence reads: CASSLVGGANEQYF. CDR3 DNA sequence: TGTGCCAGCAGTTTAGTGGGGGGGGCCAACGAGCAGTACTTC.

Only a few counts were recorded for this clonotype. V usage is TRBV20-1 and J usage is TRBJ1-1; weak D call: TRBD1 (5 bases). Trimming shortened V by 5 bases and J by 4 bases, and 11 bases separated the two germline ends. The CDR3 extends over 12 amino acids. Germline CDR1 DFQATT, CDR2 SNEGSKA (reference sequence). The CDR3 DNA follows: TGCAGTGCTCCCGGGACTCCCACTGAAGCTTTCTTT. It encodes CSAPGTPTEAFF.

The rearrangement joins TRBV11-2 to TRBJ2-7; 9 nucleotides line up with TRBD2. The last part of the DNA fits TRBJ2-1 better; the J call may be wrong. Germline V gene lookup returns CDR1 SGHAT and CDR2 FQNNGV. The CDR3 is made up of 16 amino acids. DNA for the CDR3: TGTGCCAGCAGTCGTACCGGGACTAGCAGATCCTACGAGCAGTTCTTC. This translates into CASSRTGTSRSYEQFF.

This CDR3 reads CATSTTLGTDTQYF. CDR3 sequence (DNA): TGTGCCACCTCGACAACCTTAGGGACAGATACGCAGTATTTT. The J gene is TRBJ2-3, the V gene TRBV24-1, with D hard to call. This CDR3 is 14 amino acids long. V dropped 9 bases and J dropped 3 bases, with 15 bases sitting between them. Germline CDR1 is KGHDR and CDR2 is SFDVKD.

This clonotype was observed at least ten times. V gene TRBV7-2 combines with J gene TRBJ2-7, with 8 positions matching TRBD2. Germline CDR1 and CDR2: SGHTA and FQGNSA. There are 14 residues in the CDR3. The J segment lost 6 bases and the V segment lost 8 bases, leaving 12 bases of the junction unmatched. The CDR3 reads CASSSQGTRSEQYF. CDR3 DNA: TGTGCCAGCTCCAGTCAGGGGACTAGAAGCGAGCAGTACTTC.

This clonotype was seen only a few times. The J gene is TRBJ2-7, the V gene TRBV29-1, with TRBD1 identical over 7 bases. There are 12 residues in the CDR3. Germline V CDR1 and CDR2: SQVTM, ANQGSEA. V shed 8 bases, J shed 6 bases, and the junction held 10 bases outside the gene matches. The CDR3 region is CSTAGTASEQYF. For the CDR3, the DNA is TGCAGCACTGCCGGGACAGCTTCCGAGCAGTACTTC.

This clonotype was detected many times. The V gene is TRBV6-6, the J gene TRBJ1-2; D ambiguous. V shed 6 bases and J shed 6 bases, with 14 bases lying between them. The CDR3 length is 13 residues. Germline CDR1 and CDR2: MNHNY and SVGAGI (reference sequence). CDR3 sequence reads: CASSSNGRDGYTF. The CDR3 coding sequence is TGTGCCAGCAGCTCTAATGGGAGGGATGGCTACACCTTC.

The chain recombines TRBV11-1 with TRBJ1-4, with D perhaps matching TRBD1 (5 bases). The germline gives CDR1 SGHAT, CDR2 FQDESV (reference sequence). This CDR3 region has 15 residues. Trimming shortened V by 6 bases and J by 11 bases, and 22 bases separated the two germline ends. CDR3 residues: CASSSAGANLQKLFF. The CDR3 DNA reads as TGTGCCAGCAGTTCAGCCGGGGCAAACCTTCAGAAACTGTTTTTT.

This clonotype was counted between two and nine times. V usage is TRBV10-3 and J usage is TRBJ2-5, with D perhaps TRBD1 (5 bases). From germline, CDR1 is ENHRY and CDR2 SYGVKD. The V end was cut by 10 bases, the J end by 0 bases, with 18 bases between. The CDR3 totals 15 residues. Here the CDR3 DNA reads TGTGCCAGCAGCCCTACCCGACAGAACCAAGAGACCCAGTACTTC. Amino acids: CASSPTRQNQETQYF.

This rearrangement joins TRBV12-3 or TRBV12-4 to TRBJ1-5; the D gene is possibly TRBD1 (6 bases). This CDR3 contains 17 residues. The V and J ends lost 2 bases and 2 bases respectively, with 16 bases between them. The CDR3 here is CASSLFLGGEGNQPQHF. Here the CDR3 DNA reads TGTGCCAGCAGTTTATTTTTGGGGGGCGAGGGCAATCAGCCCCAGCATTTT.

This chain uses TRBV7-3 with TRBJ2-2, with 12 bases lining up with TRBD1. The CDR3 loop spans 17 amino acids. Germline assignment: CDR1 SGHTA and CDR2 FQGTGA. J gave up 7 bases and V 1 base, and 7 bases lay outside the gene matches. DNA of the CDR3: TGTGCCAGCAGCTTAAGCCCGGGACAGGGGGCCGACGGGGAGCTGTTTTTT. It codes for CASSLSPGQGADGELFF.

V gene TRBV5-5 combines with J gene TRBJ1-4; perhaps TRBD1 as D (5 bases). V lost 2 bases and J 5 bases, leaving 16 bases between the germline ends. This CDR3 has 16 residues. Germline lookup yields CDR1 SGHKS and CDR2 YYEKEE (reference sequence). CDR3 sequence: CASSFATGTRNEKLFF. In DNA, the CDR3 is TGTGCCAGCAGCTTTGCGACGGGGACTCGGAATGAAAAACTGTTTTTT.

J is TRBJ1-5 and V is TRBV6-2 or TRBV6-3, with D perhaps TRBD1 (5 bases). The CDR3 runs 18 residues. CDR1 and CDR2 from the germline V gene are MNHEY and SVGEGT. V lost 8 bases to trimming and J lost 3 bases, with 26 bases between them. CDR3 DNA sequence: TGTGCCAGCCGAGATGCGCTTCTTTCGACAGACTCCAATCAGCCCCAGCATTTT. It is translated as CASRDALLSTDSNQPQHF.

The chain uses TRBV7-2 and TRBJ2-2; D unresolved. Between the trimmed V and J ends, which lost 3 bases and 3 bases, there was a span of 8 bases. The CDR3 sequence is 14 residues long. Per germline, CDR1 SGHTA and CDR2 FQGNSA. CDR3 sequence (DNA): TGTGCCAGCAGCTTGACCCGGGACACCGGGGAGCTGTTTTTT. Its protein product is CASSLTRDTGELFF.

Only one count was recorded for this clonotype. The chain joins TRBV7-9 to TRBJ2-7, with 7 bases that match TRBD2. CDR1 and CDR2 (germline): SEHNR, FQNEAQ (reference sequence). After removal of 5 bases from V and 3 bases from J, the junction contained 10 bases not matched to a gene. The CDR3 has 15 residues. CDR3 amino acids: CASSEASGDYYEQYF. CDR3 bases: TGTGCCAGCAGCGAGGCTAGCGGAGACTACTACGAGCAGTACTTC.

Many counts were recorded for this clonotype. This chain uses TRBV20-1 with TRBJ1-4; the match to TRBD1 covers 7 bases. Germline V gene sequence: CDR1 DFQATT, CDR2 SNEGSKA (reference sequence). Germline trimming cut 3 bases from V and 12 bases from J; bases unmatched to any gene: 16. There are 15 residues in the CDR3. CDR3 sequence reads: CSASRDSRNRKELFF. CDR3 bases: TGCAGTGCTAGCCGGGACAGCAGAAATAGAAAGGAACTGTTTTTT.

Many counts were recorded for this clonotype. Written as DNA, the CDR3 is TGTGCCAGCAGCCGGGGAGCCGGAAACACCATATATTTT. This sequence encodes CASSRGAGNTIYF. The V call is TRBV14, the J call TRBJ1-3; D is undetermined. Trimming stripped 4 bases from V and 4 bases from J, with 8 bases between. Germline V lookup: CDR1 SGHDN, CDR2 FVKESK. The CDR3 sequence is 13 residues long.

This clonotype was recorded at least ten times. This chain joins TRBV9 and TRBJ2-5, with D unclear. The CDR3 spans 14 residues. V lost 0 bases and J lost 1, with 7 bases in between. Per the germline V gene, CDR1 is SGDLS and CDR2 is YYNGEE. The DNA of the CDR3 is TGTGCCAGCAGCGTAGCTCCTAGCCAAGAGACCCAGTACTTC. Amino acids: CASSVAPSQETQYF.

This clonotype was seen at least ten times. The rearrangement uses TRBV6-5 and TRBJ1-2, with 7 bases lining up with TRBD1. CDR1 MNHEY and CDR2 SVGAGI come from the germline V gene. J gave up 4 bases and V 5 bases, and 7 bases lay outside the gene matches. The CDR3 extends over 14 amino acids. CDR3 in amino acids: CASSRTTGSYGYTF. CDR3 in DNA: TGTGCCAGCAGTCGTACGACAGGGAGCTATGGCTACACCTTC.

This clonotype showed up many times. V is TRBV7-2 and J is TRBJ2-2; no reliable D call. Germline assignment: CDR1 SGHTA and CDR2 FQGNSA. V was pared by 5 bases and J by 6 bases, with 19 bases between. CDR3 length: 16 amino acids. The CDR3 sequence is CASSPGRSAVAGELFF. The CDR3 DNA is TGTGCCAGCAGCCCCGGACGGAGTGCTGTGGCCGGGGAGCTGTTTTTT.

This clonotype was counted many times. The chain employs TRBV19 and TRBJ1-1; D is unresolved. This CDR3 comprises 14 residues. Germline V gives CDR1 LNHDA, CDR2 SQIVND (reference sequence). The V end lost 3 bases, the J end lost 7 bases, and 15 bases lay between the germline ends. The DNA of the CDR3 is TGTGCCAGTAGTATCCCAGGTTCCACACTTGAAGCTTTCTTT. Its protein product is CASSIPGSTLEAFF.

The gene calls are TRBV29-1 and TRBJ2-7, with D possibly TRBD2 on 6 matching bases. This CDR3 has 15 amino acids. CDR1 SQVTM and CDR2 ANQGSEA come from the germline V gene. V lost 6 bases, J lost 0 bases, and 18 bases lay in between. The DNA for the CDR3 is TGCAGCGTCCGCGGGACGGACCTAAGCTCCTACGAGCAGTACTTC. This codes for CSVRGTDLSSYEQYF.

This sequence joins TRBV20-1 and TRBJ2-7, with D perhaps matching TRBD2 (5 bases). Per the germline V gene, CDR1 is DFQATT and CDR2 is SNEGSKA (reference sequence). Trimming removed 3 bases at V and 3 bases at J, with 12 bases between. The CDR3 sequence is 13 residues long. CDR3 in DNA: TGCAGTGCTAGGCCCGGGAAAAACTACGAGCAGTACTTC. It codes for CSARPGKNYEQYF.

This clonotype has ten or more counts. The chain uses TRBV19 and TRBJ2-5, with D hard to call. The V gene lost 10 bases and the J gene lost 5 bases, with 17 bases spanning the gap. The CDR3 covers 13 residues. Germline loops: CDR1 LNHDA, CDR2 SQIVND (reference sequence). This CDR3 is CATKDGPGETQYF. CDR3 in DNA: TGTGCCACCAAAGACGGGCCCGGGGAGACCCAGTACTTC.